This T cell receptor (beta chain) was captured by sequencing in a study of blood T cell repertoires in COVID-19. The overall study: Acute and convalescent COVID-19 specimens originated in the United States, Italy and Spain. PBMCs, B-cell-depleted T cells, or T cells were the source of the cDNA or gDNA that made up the material.

Clones were sequenced by immunoSEQ multiplex PCR, and TCRdb holds only the in-frame ones, with some missing. The repertoire has about 270,000 clones, roughly 84% of them found once; the top ten carry roughly 3.1%. This clone was counted ten times or more. This sample includes further DNA sequences coding for the same CDR3. V was pared by 4 bases and J by 3 bases, with 3 bases of the junction left unmatched. Germline assignment: CDR1 LNHDA and CDR2 SQIVND (reference sequence). The CDR3 runs to 14 residues. Sequencing used peripheral blood. The genes are TRBV19 and TRBJ2-1; 7 positions match TRBD2. The sequence came from a woman aged 18-29 years with acute or convalescent COVID-19. The CDR3 sequence is CASSSGGDYNEQFF. The DNA of the CDR3 is TGTGCCAGTAGTAGCGGGGGAGACTACAATGAGCAGTTCTTC. The full variable domain, completed using reference TRBV19 and TRBJ2-1, is DGGITQSPKYLFRKEGQNVTLSCEQNLNHDAMYWYRQDPGQGLRLIYYSQIVNDFQKGDIAEGYSVSREKKESFPLTVTSAQKNPTAFYLCASSSGGDYNEQFFGPGTRLTVL.